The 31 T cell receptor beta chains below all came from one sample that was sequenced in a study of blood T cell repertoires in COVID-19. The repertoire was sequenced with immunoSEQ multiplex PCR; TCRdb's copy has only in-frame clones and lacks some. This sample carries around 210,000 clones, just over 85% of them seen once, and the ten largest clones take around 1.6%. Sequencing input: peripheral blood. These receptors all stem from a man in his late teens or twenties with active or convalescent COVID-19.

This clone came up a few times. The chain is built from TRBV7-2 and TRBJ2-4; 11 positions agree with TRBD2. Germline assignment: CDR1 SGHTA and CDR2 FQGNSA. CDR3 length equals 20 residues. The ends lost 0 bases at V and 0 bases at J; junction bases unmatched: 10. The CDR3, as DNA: TGTGCCAGCAGCTTAGCCGCGCGGGTAGCGGGAGGGGGAGCCAAAAACATTCAGTACTTC. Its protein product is CASSLAARVAGGGAKNIQYF.

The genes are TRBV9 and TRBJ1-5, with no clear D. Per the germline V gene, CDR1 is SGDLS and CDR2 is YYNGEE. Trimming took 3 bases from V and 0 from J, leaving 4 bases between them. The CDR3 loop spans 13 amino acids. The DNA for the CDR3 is TGTGCCAGCAGCGGGCCTAGCAATCAGCCCCAGCATTTT. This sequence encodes CASSGPSNQPQHF.

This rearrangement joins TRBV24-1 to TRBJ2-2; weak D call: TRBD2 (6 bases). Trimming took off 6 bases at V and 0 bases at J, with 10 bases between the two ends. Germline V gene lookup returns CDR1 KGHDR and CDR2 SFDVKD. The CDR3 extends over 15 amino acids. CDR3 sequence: CATSTGGTNTGELFF. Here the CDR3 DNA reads TGTGCCACCAGTACTGGCGGGACGAACACCGGGGAGCTGTTTTTT.

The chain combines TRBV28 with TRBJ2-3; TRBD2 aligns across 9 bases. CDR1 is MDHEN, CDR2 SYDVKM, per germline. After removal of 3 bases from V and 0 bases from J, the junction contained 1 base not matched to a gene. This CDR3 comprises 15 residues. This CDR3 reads CASSFLAGSTDTQYF. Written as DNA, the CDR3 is TGTGCCAGCAGTTTTCTAGCGGGAAGCACAGATACGCAGTATTTT.

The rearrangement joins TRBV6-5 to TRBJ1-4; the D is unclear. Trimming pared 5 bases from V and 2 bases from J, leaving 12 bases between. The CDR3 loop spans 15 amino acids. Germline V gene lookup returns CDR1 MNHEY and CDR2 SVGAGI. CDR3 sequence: CASSPLAGTNEKLFF. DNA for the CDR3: TGTGCCAGCAGTCCCCTCGCCGGGACTAATGAAAAACTGTTTTTT.

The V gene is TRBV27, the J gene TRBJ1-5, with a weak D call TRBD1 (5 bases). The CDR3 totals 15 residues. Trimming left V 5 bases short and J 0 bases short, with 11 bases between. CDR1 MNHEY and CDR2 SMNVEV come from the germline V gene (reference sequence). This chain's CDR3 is CASSPAGHSNQPQHF. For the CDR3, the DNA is TGTGCCAGCAGTCCCGCGGGGCATAGCAATCAGCCCCAGCATTTT.

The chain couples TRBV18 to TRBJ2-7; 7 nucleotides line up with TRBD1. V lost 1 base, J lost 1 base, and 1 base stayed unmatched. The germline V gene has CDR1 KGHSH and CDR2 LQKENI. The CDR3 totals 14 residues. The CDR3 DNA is TGTGCCAGCTCACCACTGGACAGGTCCTACGAGCAGTACTTC. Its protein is CASSPLDRSYEQYF. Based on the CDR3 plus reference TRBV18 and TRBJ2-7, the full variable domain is NAGVMQNPRHLVRRRGQEARLRCSPMKGHSHVYWYRQLPEEGLKFMVYLQKENIIDESGMPKERFSAEFPKEGPSILRIQQVVRGDSAAYFCASSPLDRSYEQYFGPGTRLTVT.

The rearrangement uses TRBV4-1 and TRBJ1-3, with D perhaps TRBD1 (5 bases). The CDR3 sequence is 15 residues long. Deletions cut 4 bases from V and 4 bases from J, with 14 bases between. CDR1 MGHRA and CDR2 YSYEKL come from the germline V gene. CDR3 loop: CASSPLTGSGNTIYF. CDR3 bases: TGCGCCAGCAGCCCACTAACAGGATCCGGAAACACCATATATTTT.

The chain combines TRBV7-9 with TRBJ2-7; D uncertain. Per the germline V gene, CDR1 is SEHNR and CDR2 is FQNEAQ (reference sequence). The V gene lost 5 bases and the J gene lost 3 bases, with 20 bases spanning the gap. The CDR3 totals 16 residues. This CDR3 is CASSPAEQSFGYEQYF. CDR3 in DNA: TGTGCCAGCAGCCCTGCCGAACAGAGCTTCGGCTACGAGCAGTACTTC.

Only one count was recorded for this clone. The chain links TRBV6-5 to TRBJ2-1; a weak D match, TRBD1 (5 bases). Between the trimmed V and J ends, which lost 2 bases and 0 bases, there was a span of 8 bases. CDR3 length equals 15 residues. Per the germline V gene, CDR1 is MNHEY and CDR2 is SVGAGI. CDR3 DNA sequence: TGTGCCAGCAGTTACCGACAGAGCTCCTACAATGAGCAGTTCTTC. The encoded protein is CASSYRQSSYNEQFF.

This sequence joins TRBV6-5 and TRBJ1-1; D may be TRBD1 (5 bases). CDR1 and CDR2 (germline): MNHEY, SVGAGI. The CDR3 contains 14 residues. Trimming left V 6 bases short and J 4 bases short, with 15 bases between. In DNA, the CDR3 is TGTGCCAGCAGAGATCAGGGTCTGAGCACTGAAGCTTTCTTT. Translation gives CASRDQGLSTEAFF.

CDR3 residues: CASGGNGNQPQHF. As DNA, the CDR3 is TGTGCCAGTGGCGGAAATGGCAATCAGCCCCAGCATTTT. The V and J genes are TRBV2 and TRBJ1-5; D remains ambiguous. The germline V gene has CDR1 SNHLY and CDR2 FYNNEI. V was shortened by 9 bases and J by 2 bases, with 11 bases between the two germline ends. This CDR3 is 13 amino acids long.

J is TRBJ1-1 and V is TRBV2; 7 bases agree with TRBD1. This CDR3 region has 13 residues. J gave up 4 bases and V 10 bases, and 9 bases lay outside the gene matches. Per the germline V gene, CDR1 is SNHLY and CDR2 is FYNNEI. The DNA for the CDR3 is TGTGCCATCAAACAGGGGCAGGGCACTGAAGCTTTCTTT. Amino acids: CAIKQGQGTEAFF. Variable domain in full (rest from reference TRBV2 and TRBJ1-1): EPEVTQTPSHQVTQMGQEVILRCVPISNHLYFYWYRQILGQKVEFLVSFYNNEISEKSEIFDDQFSVERPDGSNFTLKIRSTKLEDSAMYFCAIKQGQGTEAFFGQGTRLTVV.

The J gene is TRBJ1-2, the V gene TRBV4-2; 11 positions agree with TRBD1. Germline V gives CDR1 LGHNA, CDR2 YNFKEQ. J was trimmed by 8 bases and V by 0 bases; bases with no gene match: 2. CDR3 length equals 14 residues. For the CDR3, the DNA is TGTGCCAGCAGCCAAGAAAGGACAGGGGGCGGCTACACCTTC. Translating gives CASSQERTGGGYTF.

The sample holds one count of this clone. This CDR3 is CASSQDRQRPNTEAFF. The CDR3 DNA reads as TGTGCCAGCAGCCAAGATCGACAGAGACCGAACACTGAAGCTTTCTTT. J is TRBJ1-1 and V is TRBV4-2; the D gene is possibly TRBD1 (5 bases). The CDR3 is made up of 16 amino acids. The V end was cut by 0 bases, the J end by 1 base, with 12 bases between. Germline CDR1 and CDR2: LGHNA and YNFKEQ.

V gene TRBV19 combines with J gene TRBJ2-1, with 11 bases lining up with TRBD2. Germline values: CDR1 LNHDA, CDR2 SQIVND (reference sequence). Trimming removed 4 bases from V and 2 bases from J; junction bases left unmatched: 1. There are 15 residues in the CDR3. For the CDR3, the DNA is TGTGCCAGTAGTACGACTAGCGGGGCCTACAATGAGCAGTTCTTC. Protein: CASSTTSGAYNEQFF.

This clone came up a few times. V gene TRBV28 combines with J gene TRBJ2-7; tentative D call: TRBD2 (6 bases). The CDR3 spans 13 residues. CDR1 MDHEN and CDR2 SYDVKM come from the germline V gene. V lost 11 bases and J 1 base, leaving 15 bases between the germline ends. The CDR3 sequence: CAGRDFGSYEQYF. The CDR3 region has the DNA TGTGCCGGTCGGGACTTCGGATCCTACGAGCAGTACTTC.

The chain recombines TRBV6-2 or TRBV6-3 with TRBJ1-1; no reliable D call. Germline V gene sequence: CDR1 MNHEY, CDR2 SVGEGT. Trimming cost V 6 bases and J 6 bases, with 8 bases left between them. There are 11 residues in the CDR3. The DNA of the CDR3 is TGTGCCAGCAGCTTAGAGTCTGAAGCTTTCTTT. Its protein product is CASSLESEAFF.

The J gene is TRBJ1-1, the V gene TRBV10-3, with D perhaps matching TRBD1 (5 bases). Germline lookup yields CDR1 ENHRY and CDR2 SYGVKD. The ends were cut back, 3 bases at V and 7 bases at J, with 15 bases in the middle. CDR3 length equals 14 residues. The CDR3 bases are TGTGCCATCAGTGAATTAGGGGCCAAGATTGAAGCTTTCTTT. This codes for CAISELGAKIEAFF.

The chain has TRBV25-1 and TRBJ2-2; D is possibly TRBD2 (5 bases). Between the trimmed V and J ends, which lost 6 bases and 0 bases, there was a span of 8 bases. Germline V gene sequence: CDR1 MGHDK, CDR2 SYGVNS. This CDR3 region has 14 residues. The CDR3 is CASSSEANTGELFF. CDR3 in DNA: TGTGCCAGCAGCTCGGAGGCGAACACCGGGGAGCTGTTTTTT.

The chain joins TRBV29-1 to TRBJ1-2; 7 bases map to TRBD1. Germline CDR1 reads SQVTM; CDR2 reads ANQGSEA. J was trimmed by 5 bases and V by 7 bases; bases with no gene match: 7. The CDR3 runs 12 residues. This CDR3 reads CSAQDRLYGYTF. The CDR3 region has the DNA TGCAGCGCCCAGGACAGGCTATATGGCTACACCTTC.

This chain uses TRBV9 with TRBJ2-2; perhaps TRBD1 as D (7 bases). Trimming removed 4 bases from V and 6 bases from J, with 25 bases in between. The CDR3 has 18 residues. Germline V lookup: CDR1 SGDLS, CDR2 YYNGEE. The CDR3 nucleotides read TGTGCCAGCAGCCTCAACGGGTTGGACGGGGGACAGTCCGGGGAGCTGTTTTTT. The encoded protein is CASSLNGLDGGQSGELFF.

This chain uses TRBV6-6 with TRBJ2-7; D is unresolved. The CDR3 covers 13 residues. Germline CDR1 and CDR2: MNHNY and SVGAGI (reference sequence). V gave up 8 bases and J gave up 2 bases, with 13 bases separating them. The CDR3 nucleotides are TGTGCCAGCCGTGCTAGAGATCCCTACGAGCAGTACTTC. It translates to CASRARDPYEQYF.

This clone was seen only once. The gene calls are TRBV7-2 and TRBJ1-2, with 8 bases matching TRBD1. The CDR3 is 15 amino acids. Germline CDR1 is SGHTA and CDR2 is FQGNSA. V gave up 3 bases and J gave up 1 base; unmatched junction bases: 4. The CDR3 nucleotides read TGTGCCAGCAGCTTTCCGACAGGGGTTAACTATGGCTACACCTTC. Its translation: CASSFPTGVNYGYTF.

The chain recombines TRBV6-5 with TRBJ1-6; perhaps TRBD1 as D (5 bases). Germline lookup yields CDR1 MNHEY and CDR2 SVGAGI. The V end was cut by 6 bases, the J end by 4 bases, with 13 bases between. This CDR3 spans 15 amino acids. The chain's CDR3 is CASRGTGAYNSPLHF. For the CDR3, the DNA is TGTGCCAGCAGGGGGACTGGCGCATATAATTCACCCCTCCACTTT.

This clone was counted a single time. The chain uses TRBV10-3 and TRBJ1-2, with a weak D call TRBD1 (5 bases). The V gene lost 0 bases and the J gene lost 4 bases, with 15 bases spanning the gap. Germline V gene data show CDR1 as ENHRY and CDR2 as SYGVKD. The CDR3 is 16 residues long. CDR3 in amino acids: CAISESIGGGTYGYTF. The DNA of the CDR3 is TGTGCCATCAGTGAGTCGATAGGTGGCGGGACCTATGGCTACACCTTC.

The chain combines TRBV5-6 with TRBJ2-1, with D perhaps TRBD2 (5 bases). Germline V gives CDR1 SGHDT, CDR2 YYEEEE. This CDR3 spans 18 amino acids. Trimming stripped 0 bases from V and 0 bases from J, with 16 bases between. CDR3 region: CASSLGETRRSSYNEQFF. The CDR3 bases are TGTGCCAGCAGCTTGGGGGAGACGAGACGGAGCTCCTACAATGAGCAGTTCTTC. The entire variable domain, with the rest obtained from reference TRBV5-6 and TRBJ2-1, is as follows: DAGVTQSPTHLIKTRGQQVTLRCSPKSGHDTVSWYQQALGQGPQFIFQYYEEEERQRGNFPDRFSGHQFPNYSSELNVNALLLGDSALYLCASSLGETRRSSYNEQFFGPGTRLTVL.

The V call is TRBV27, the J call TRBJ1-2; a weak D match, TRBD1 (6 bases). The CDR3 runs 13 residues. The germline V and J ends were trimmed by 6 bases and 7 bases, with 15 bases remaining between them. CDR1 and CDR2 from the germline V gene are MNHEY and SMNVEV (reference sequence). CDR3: CASRPQGFGGYTF. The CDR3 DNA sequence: TGTGCCAGCAGACCCCAGGGGTTTGGTGGCTACACCTTC.

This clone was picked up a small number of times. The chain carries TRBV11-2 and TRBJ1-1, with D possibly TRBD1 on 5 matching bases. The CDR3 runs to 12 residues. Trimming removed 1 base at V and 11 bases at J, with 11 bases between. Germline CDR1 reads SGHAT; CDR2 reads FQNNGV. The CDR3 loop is CASSLVGVNAFF. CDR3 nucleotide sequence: TGTGCCAGCAGCTTAGTAGGGGTGAACGCTTTCTTT. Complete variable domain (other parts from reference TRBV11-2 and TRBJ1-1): EAGVAQSPRYKIIEKRQSVAFWCNPISGHATLYWYQQILGQGPKLLIQFQNNGVVDDSQLPKDRFSAERLKGVDSTLKIQPAKLEDSAVYLCASSLVGVNAFFGQGTRLTVV.

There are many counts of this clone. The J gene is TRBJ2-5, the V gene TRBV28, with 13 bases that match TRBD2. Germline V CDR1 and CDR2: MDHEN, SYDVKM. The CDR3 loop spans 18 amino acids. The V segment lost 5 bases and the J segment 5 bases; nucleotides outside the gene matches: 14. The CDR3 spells CASSPGTSGTLQTETQYF. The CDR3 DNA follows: TGTGCCAGCAGTCCCGGGACTAGCGGGACCCTTCAGACGGAGACCCAGTACTTC.

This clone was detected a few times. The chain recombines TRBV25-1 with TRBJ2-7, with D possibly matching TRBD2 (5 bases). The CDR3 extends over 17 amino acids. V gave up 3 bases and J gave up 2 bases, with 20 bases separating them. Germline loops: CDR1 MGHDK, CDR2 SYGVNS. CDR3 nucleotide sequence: TGTGCCAGCAGTGATTGGGGTGGGTCGGGAAGAACCTACGAGCAGTACTTC. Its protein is CASSDWGGSGRTYEQYF.